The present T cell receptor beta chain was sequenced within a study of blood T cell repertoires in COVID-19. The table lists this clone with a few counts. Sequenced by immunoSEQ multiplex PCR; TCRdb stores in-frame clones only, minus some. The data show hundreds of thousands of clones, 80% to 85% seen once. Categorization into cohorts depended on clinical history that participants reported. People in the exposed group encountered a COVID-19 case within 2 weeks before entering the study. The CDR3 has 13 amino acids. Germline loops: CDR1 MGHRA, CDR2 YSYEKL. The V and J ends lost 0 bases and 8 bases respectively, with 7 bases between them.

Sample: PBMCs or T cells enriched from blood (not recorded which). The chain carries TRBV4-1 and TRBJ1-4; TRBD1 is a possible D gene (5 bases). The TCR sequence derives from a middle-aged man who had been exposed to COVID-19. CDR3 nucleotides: TGCGCCAGCAGCCAAGATCGGGGGGAAAAACTGTTTTTT. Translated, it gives CASSQDRGEKLFF.